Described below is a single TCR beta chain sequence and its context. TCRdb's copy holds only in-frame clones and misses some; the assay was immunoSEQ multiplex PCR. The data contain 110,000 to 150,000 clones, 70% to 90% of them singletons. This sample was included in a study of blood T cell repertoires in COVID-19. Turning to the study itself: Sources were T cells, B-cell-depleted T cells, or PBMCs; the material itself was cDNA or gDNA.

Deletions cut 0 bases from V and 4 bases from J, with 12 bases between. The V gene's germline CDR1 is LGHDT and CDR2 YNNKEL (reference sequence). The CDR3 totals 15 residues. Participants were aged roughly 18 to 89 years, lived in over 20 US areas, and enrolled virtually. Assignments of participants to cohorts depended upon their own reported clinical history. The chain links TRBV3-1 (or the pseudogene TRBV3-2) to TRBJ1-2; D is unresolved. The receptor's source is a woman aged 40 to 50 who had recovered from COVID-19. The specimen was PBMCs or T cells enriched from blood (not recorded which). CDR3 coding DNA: TGTGCCAGCAGCCAAGATAATCCGAGGCCCTATGGCTACACCTTC. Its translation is CASSQDNPRPYGYTF.